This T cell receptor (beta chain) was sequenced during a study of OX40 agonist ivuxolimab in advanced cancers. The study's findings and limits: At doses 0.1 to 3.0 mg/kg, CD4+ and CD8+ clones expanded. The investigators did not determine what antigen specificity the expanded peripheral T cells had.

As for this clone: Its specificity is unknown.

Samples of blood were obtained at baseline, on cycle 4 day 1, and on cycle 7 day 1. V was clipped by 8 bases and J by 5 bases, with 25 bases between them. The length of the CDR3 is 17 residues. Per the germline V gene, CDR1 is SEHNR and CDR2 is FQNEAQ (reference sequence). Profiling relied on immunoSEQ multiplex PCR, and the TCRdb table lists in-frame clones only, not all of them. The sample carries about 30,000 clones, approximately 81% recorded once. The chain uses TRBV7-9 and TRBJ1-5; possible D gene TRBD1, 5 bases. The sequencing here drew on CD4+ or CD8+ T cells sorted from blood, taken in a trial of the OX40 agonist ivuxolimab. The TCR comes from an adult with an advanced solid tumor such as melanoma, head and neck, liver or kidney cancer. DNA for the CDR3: TGTGCCAGCTCGAGCGATTGGGGCCGTTCGTACGATCAGCCCCAGCATTTT. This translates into CASSSDWGRSYDQPQHF.